This T cell receptor (beta chain) was sequenced for a study of blood T cell repertoires in COVID-19. For the study at large: PBMCs, B-cell-depleted T cells, or T cells were the source of the cDNA or gDNA that made up the material.

Participants had their cohort set by participant-reported clinical history. Authors' analysis steps: Nucleated cell number was recorded as an estimate derived from reference gene primer amplification. The data were produced by immunoSEQ multiplex PCR, yet TCRdb's version contains in-frame clones alone and is incomplete. The DNA gave D and trimming, while V, J and clone size come from that table. This sample yields approximately 210,000 clones, of which approximately 80% are seen a single time; approximately 12% belongs to the top ten. CDR1 and CDR2 from the germline V gene are MNHEY and SVGAGI. J gave up 4 bases and V 2 bases, and 7 bases lay outside the gene matches. The CDR3 loop spans 15 amino acids.

The chain is built from TRBV6-5 and TRBJ2-7; TRBD1 matches at 8 bases. Sequencing was carried out using PBMCs or T cells enriched from blood (not recorded which). The source is a man aged 40-55 years who had recovered from COVID-19. DNA of the CDR3: TGTGCCAGCAGTTACATTGGGACAGGTTCGTACGAGCAGTACTTC. It is translated as CASSYIGTGSYEQYF.